This paragraph covers one T cell receptor (beta chain) sequence. No antigen is known for it. Germline V gene data show CDR1 as SGHTA and CDR2 as FQGNSA. Trimming took 1 base from V and 5 from J; bases not matched to a gene: 3. This CDR3 spans 15 amino acids. The data were taken from a study of T cell responses to AZD1222 COVID-19 vaccine. General study findings and limits: Repertoire collection took place solely once the T cell response had peaked. There were vaccine-associated CD4 TCRs across spike, dominant at 160-218 and 743-854.

Sequenced by immunoSEQ multiplex PCR; TCRdb stores in-frame clones only, minus some. Of 130,000 or so clones detected, 93% appear once; the ten largest clones hold 0.85% to 0.95%. Sequencing used peripheral blood, obtained on day 0 of AZD1222 vaccination. The chain has TRBV7-2 and TRBJ1-4; TRBD1 matches 8 bases. The sequence was collected from an adult in good health. The CDR3 loop is CASSLGGQGNEKLFF. DNA for the CDR3: TGTGCCAGCAGCTTAGGTGGACAGGGAAATGAAAAACTGTTTTTT.